Listed below are T cell receptor beta chains from one sample, sequenced in a study of blood T cell repertoires in COVID-19. Using immunoSEQ multiplex PCR, the repertoire was profiled, and TCRdb retains in-frame clones only, with some absent. The sample yields 260,000 or so clones, 70% to 90% seen once. Sequencing was done on a sample of peripheral blood. These receptors all come from a man between 18 and 29 years old with active or convalescent COVID-19. CDR3s include the opening cysteine and the closing phenylalanine or tryptophan. Fields, in order: clone size, V gene, J gene, D gene, CDR3 DNA, CDR3 protein. The D gene is left open where the match is weak. Clone size appears in some rows only: once, few, many, or a class for an expanded clone.

size: -
V: TRBV27
J: TRBJ1-4
D: TRBD1
DNA: TGTGCCAGCAGACGGACAGGGTGGGGAGGTGAAAAACTGTTTTTT
CDR3: CASRRTGWGGEKLFF

size: -
V: TRBV3-1/TRBV3-2
J: TRBJ1-1
D: -
DNA: TGTGCCAGCAGTCCAAGCCAACAGATGAACACTGAAGCTTTCTTT
CDR3: CASSPSQQMNTEAFF

size: -
V: TRBV14
J: TRBJ2-1
D: TRBD1
DNA: TGTGCCAGCAGCCATCGGGACAGGGTAGTGAATGAGCAGTTCTTC
CDR3: CASSHRDRVVNEQFF

size: -
V: TRBV7-9
J: TRBJ2-1
D: -
DNA: TGTGCCAGCAGCTTAGCGGGGGCAAAAAACAATGAGCAGTTCTTC
CDR3: CASSLAGAKNNEQFF

size: -
V: TRBV4-1
J: TRBJ2-3
D: -
DNA: TGCGCCAGCAGCCTAAGGGGGGGACCTAGCACAGATACGCAGTATTTT
CDR3: CASSLRGGPSTDTQYF

size: few
V: TRBV10-1
J: TRBJ2-3
D: -
DNA: TGCGCCAGCAGTGAGTCATCTACTGCGGATACGCAGTATTTT
CDR3: CASSESSTADTQYF

size: -
V: TRBV14
J: TRBJ2-7
D: -
DNA: TGTGCCAGCAGCCAAGTCGGCGGGGGCCAGGGGCCGAACTCCTACGAGCAGTACTTC
CDR3: CASSQVGGGQGPNSYEQYF

size: -
V: TRBV23-1
J: TRBJ1-3
D: TRBD1
DNA: TGCGCCAGCAGTCAACCGCGGGACAGGAGGGGAAACACCATATATTTT
CDR3: CASSQPRDRRGNTIYF

size: -
V: TRBV3-1/TRBV3-2
J: TRBJ2-1
D: -
DNA: TGTGCCAGCAGCCAAGAGGGGCGCTATGAGCAGTTCTTC
CDR3: CASSQEGRYEQFF

size: -
V: TRBV12-5
J: TRBJ2-7
D: -
DNA: TGTGCTAGTGGTACCTGGACTGCGCAGCATCTCGAGCAGTACTTC
CDR3: CASGTWTAQHLEQYF

size: once
V: TRBV29-1
J: TRBJ2-7
D: -
DNA: TGCAGCGGTACAGGATCCTCCTACGAGCAGTACTTC
CDR3: CSGTGSSYEQYF

size: -
V: TRBV15
J: TRBJ2-7
D: TRBD1
DNA: TGTGCCACCAGCAGAGAACAACAGGGGGCTGGAGAGCAGTACTTC
CDR3: CATSREQQGAGEQYF

size: -
V: TRBV19
J: TRBJ1-2
D: -
DNA: TGTGCCAGTAGTATTCGAGGGTCGGGAGGCTACACCTTC
CDR3: CASSIRGSGGYTF

size: -
V: TRBV7-8
J: TRBJ2-1
D: TRBD2
DNA: TGTGCCAGCAGAAAAAATCTAGCGGGGGGCTGGAATGAGCAGTTCTTC
CDR3: CASRKNLAGGWNEQFF

size: -
V: TRBV7-9
J: TRBJ1-3
D: TRBD1
DNA: TGTGCCAGCGTCATCCCTCGACAGGGCTACTCTGGAAACACCATATATTTT
CDR3: CASVIPRQGYSGNTIYF

size: -
V: TRBV27
J: TRBJ1-1
D: -
DNA: TGTGCCAGCAGTACCAGTAACATGAACACTGAAGCTTTCTTT
CDR3: CASSTSNMNTEAFF

size: -
V: TRBV7-2
J: TRBJ1-2
D: TRBD1
DNA: TGTGCCAGCAGCTCGGGACAGGGGGCCCATGGCTACACCTTC
CDR3: CASSSGQGAHGYTF

size: -
V: TRBV14
J: TRBJ1-2
D: -
DNA: TGTGCCAGCAGTTTTACGGCTAACTATGGCTACACCTTC
CDR3: CASSFTANYGYTF

size: -
V: TRBV28
J: TRBJ1-1
D: -
DNA: TGTGCCAGCAGTTTGGGGAGGTACGAAGCTTTCTTT
CDR3: CASSLGRYEAFF

size: -
V: TRBV11-2
J: TRBJ2-3
D: TRBD1
DNA: TGTGCCAGCAGACCGGACAGGGGGCTAGATACGCAGTATTTT
CDR3: CASRPDRGLDTQYF

size: -
V: TRBV19
J: TRBJ1-2
D: -
DNA: TGTGCCAGTAGTATTTTCGTCGAGAATAACTATGGCTACACCTTC
CDR3: CASSIFVENNYGYTF

size: -
V: TRBV7-2
J: TRBJ2-7
D: TRBD1
DNA: TGTGCCAGCAGCTTAGCGGACAGGGGGAATTACGAGCAGTACTTC
CDR3: CASSLADRGNYEQYF

size: -
V: TRBV6-1
J: TRBJ1-1
D: -
DNA: TGTGCCAGCAGTGAAGCCTGGCAGGGTCCGATGAACACTGAAGCTTTCTTT
CDR3: CASSEAWQGPMNTEAFF

size: -
V: TRBV13
J: TRBJ2-3
D: TRBD1
DNA: TGTGCCAGCCGGGGACAGGGACCAGATACGCAGTATTTT
CDR3: CASRGQGPDTQYF

size: -
V: TRBV11-3
J: TRBJ1-3
D: TRBD1
DNA: TGTGCCAGCAGCGTCGGACAGGGGAACACCATATATTTT
CDR3: CASSVGQGNTIYF

size: -
V: TRBV3-1/TRBV3-2
J: TRBJ2-2
D: TRBD2
DNA: TGTGCCAGCAGCCACGGACTAGAGTACACCGGGGAGCTGTTTTTT
CDR3: CASSHGLEYTGELFF

size: -
V: TRBV18
J: TRBJ1-2
D: TRBD1
DNA: TGTGCCAGCTCAAACCGGGACAGGGTTCAAGCTGATGGCTACACCTTC
CDR3: CASSNRDRVQADGYTF

size: few
V: TRBV27
J: TRBJ1-1
D: TRBD1
DNA: TGTGCCAGCAGGATACAGGGGATGAACACTGAAGCTTTCTTT
CDR3: CASRIQGMNTEAFF

size: few
V: TRBV5-1
J: TRBJ2-3
D: -
DNA: TGCGCCAGCAGCTTGGGATTGCGGGGAAGCAGGCGGGGGACAAACTTCACAGATACGCAGTATTTT
CDR3: CASSLGLRGSRRGTNFTDTQYF

size: -
V: TRBV19
J: TRBJ2-1
D: -
DNA: TGTGCCAGTAGTGCATTTCGGGGGGCGCGCAATGAGCAGTTCTTC
CDR3: CASSAFRGARNEQFF

size: -
V: TRBV6-5
J: TRBJ2-7
D: TRBD2
DNA: TGTGCCAGCAGTAAACTAGCGGGGGGATCCTACGAGCAGTACTTC
CDR3: CASSKLAGGSYEQYF

size: -
V: TRBV12-3/TRBV12-4
J: TRBJ2-1
D: -
DNA: TGTGCCAGCAGACATGCGGTGTGGTTTGAGCAGTTCTTC
CDR3: CASRHAVWFEQFF

size: -
V: TRBV14
J: TRBJ2-2
D: TRBD1
DNA: TGTGCCAGCAGAGCTACGACAGGGGGCCCCACCGGGGAGCTGTTTTTT
CDR3: CASRATTGGPTGELFF

size: -
V: TRBV18
J: TRBJ2-3
D: -
DNA: TGTGCCAGCTCACCACCGGGGGGAGCGGATACGCAGTATTTT
CDR3: CASSPPGGADTQYF

size: -
V: TRBV15
J: TRBJ1-6
D: -
DNA: TGTGCCACCAGCAGAGGGAGCCCCGGCGATTCACCCCTCCACTTT
CDR3: CATSRGSPGDSPLHF

size: -
V: TRBV29-1
J: TRBJ2-1
D: -
DNA: TGCAGCGTTGATTCAGGGTCGTCCTACAATGAGCAGTTCTTC
CDR3: CSVDSGSSYNEQFF

size: -
V: TRBV7-8
J: TRBJ1-4
D: -
DNA: TGTGCCAGCAGCTTATCGTCCCTCCTTAATGAAAAACTGTTTTTT
CDR3: CASSLSSLLNEKLFF

size: once
V: TRBV27
J: TRBJ1-3
D: -
DNA: TGTGCCAGCAGTCCCCGAGAAATACTCGCTGGAAACACCATATATTTT
CDR3: CASSPREILAGNTIYF

size: -
V: TRBV7-6
J: TRBJ2-2
D: -
DNA: TGTGCCAGCAGCCGGGAAATAGGGTCAGCCACCGGGGAGCTGTTTTTT
CDR3: CASSREIGSATGELFF

size: once
V: TRBV18
J: TRBJ2-7
D: TRBD2
DNA: TGTGCCAGCTCACCTACTAGCGGGGGGGCCTACGAGCAGTACTTC
CDR3: CASSPTSGGAYEQYF

size: -
V: TRBV5-5
J: TRBJ1-4
D: -
DNA: TGTGCCAGCAGCAGTACCGGGGGATTGACTAATGAAAAACTGTTTTTT
CDR3: CASSSTGGLTNEKLFF

size: -
V: TRBV3-1/TRBV3-2
J: TRBJ1-2
D: -
DNA: TGTGCCAGCAGCCAAGCAGGGTATGGCTACACCTTC
CDR3: CASSQAGYGYTF

size: -
V: TRBV9
J: TRBJ2-7
D: TRBD2
DNA: TGTGCCAGCAGCGTAGGGACTAGCGGGGCCTACGAGCAGTACTTC
CDR3: CASSVGTSGAYEQYF

size: -
V: TRBV7-9
J: TRBJ2-4
D: -
DNA: TGTGCCAGCAGCCCCAGCCTTCAATCGGGCATTCAGTACTTC
CDR3: CASSPSLQSGIQYF

size: -
V: TRBV19
J: TRBJ1-4
D: -
DNA: TGTGCCAGTCGAGGGCCCCCAACTAATGAAAAACTGTTTTTT
CDR3: CASRGPPTNEKLFF

size: once
V: TRBV6-5
J: TRBJ2-7
D: -
DNA: TGTGCCAGCAGTTTTACGACAAATCCCTACGAGCAGTACTTC
CDR3: CASSFTTNPYEQYF

size: few
V: TRBV2
J: TRBJ1-4
D: -
DNA: TGTGCCAGCAGTGGGGTGGGGGCCGATGAAAAACTGTTTTTT
CDR3: CASSGVGADEKLFF

size: -
V: TRBV9
J: TRBJ1-1
D: -
DNA: TGTGCCAGCAGCGTCGACAGTCTGAACACTGAAGCTTTCTTT
CDR3: CASSVDSLNTEAFF

size: -
V: TRBV5-1
J: TRBJ2-3
D: -
DNA: TGCGCCAGCAGCCTTTGGACACTCCTTGGCACAGATACGCAGTATTTT
CDR3: CASSLWTLLGTDTQYF

size: -
V: TRBV10-2
J: TRBJ2-7
D: TRBD1
DNA: TGCGCCAGCAGTGCTTTCCAGGGGGCCGTCTACGAGCAGTACTTC
CDR3: CASSAFQGAVYEQYF

size: -
V: TRBV3-1/TRBV3-2
J: TRBJ2-7
D: TRBD2
DNA: TGTGCCAGCAGCCAAGAATTTTCGGGGGGGGCCCCCTACGAGCAGTACTTC
CDR3: CASSQEFSGGAPYEQYF

size: -
V: TRBV19
J: TRBJ1-6
D: TRBD1
DNA: TGTGCCAGTAGGGACAGGGAGCGATCACCCCTCCACTTT
CDR3: CASRDRERSPLHF

size: once
V: TRBV14
J: TRBJ2-7
D: -
DNA: TGTGCCAGCAGCCATCAGGGGGGACCCTACGAGCAGTACTTC
CDR3: CASSHQGGPYEQYF

size: -
V: TRBV24-1
J: TRBJ2-2
D: -
DNA: TGTGCCACCAGTGACTTCGACAGCCGGGAGCTGTTTTTT
CDR3: CATSDFDSRELFF

size: -
V: TRBV2
J: TRBJ1-2
D: TRBD1
DNA: TGTGCCAGCGTTGAACAGGGGACTCTTCGGGGCTATGGCTACACCTTC
CDR3: CASVEQGTLRGYGYTF

size: -
V: TRBV7-9
J: TRBJ2-7
D: TRBD1
DNA: TGTGCCAGCAGCGACAGGGTTTACGAGCAGTACTTC
CDR3: CASSDRVYEQYF

size: -
V: TRBV18
J: TRBJ2-5
D: -
DNA: TGTGCCAGCTCACCAAGAACAGGCGCACAAGAGACCCAGTACTTC
CDR3: CASSPRTGAQETQYF